Described below is a single T cell receptor (beta chain) sequence and its context. Its target is not known. The source of the sample is a study of CD8+ T cells in alopecia areata. In the study overall: Treatment of the treated patients consisted of oral tofacitinib, 5 to 10 mg twice daily.

Peripheral blood, together with lesional scalp punch biopsies, was collected from alopecia areata patients. Investigators isolated RNA and reverse transcribed it into cDNA to act as the sequencing template. Some clones are missing from TCRdb's copy, which holds only in-frame ones; the method was immunoSEQ multiplex PCR. Seen here are roughly 150,000 clones, about 51% observed once, and the top ten hold around 19%. J was trimmed by 6 bases and V by 0 bases; bases with no gene match: 4. The CDR3 runs 15 residues. Per germline, CDR1 SGDLS and CDR2 YYNGEE. Whole-study results and caveats: Researchers report lesional scalp, most notably alopecia totalis/universalis, outstripped normal scalp in clonality. Mice showed TCR sharing more clearly than patients did, possibly owing to HLA.

This TCR was sampled from a human donor with alopecia areata. J is TRBJ2-1 and V is TRBV9; 9 bases agree with TRBD1. The sequences come from CD8+ T cells sorted from blood, collected at week 0. The CDR3, as DNA: TGTGCCAGCAGCGTAGGACAGGGGGGAGGCAATGAGCAGTTCTTC. Translating gives CASSVGQGGGNEQFF.